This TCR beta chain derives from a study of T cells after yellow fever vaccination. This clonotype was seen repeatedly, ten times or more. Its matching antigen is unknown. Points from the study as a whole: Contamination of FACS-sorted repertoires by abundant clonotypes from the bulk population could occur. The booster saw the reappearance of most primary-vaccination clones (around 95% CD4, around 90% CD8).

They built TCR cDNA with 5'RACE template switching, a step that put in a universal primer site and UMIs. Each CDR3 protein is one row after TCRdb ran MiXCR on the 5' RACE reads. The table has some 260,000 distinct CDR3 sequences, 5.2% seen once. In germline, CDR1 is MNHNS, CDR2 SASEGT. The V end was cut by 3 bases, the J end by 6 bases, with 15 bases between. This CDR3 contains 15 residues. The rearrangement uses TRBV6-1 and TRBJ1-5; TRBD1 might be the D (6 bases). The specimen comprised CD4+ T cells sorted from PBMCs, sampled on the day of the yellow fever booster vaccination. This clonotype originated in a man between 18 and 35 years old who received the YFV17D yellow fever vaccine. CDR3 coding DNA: TGTGCCAGCAGTGAGTATTTGGGGGCAGCTCAGCCCCAGCATTTT. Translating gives CASSEYLGAAQPQHF.